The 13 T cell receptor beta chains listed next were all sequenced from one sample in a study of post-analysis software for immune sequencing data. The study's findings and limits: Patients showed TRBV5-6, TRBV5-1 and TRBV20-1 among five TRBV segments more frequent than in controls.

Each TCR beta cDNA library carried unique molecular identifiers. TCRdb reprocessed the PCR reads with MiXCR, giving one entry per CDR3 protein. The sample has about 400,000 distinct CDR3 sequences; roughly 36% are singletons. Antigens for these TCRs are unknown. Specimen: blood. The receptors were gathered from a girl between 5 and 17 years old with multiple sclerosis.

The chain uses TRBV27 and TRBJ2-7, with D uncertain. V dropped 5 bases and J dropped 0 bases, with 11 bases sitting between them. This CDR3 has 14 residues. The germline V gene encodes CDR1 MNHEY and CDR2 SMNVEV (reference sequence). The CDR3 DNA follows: TGTGCCAGCAGTCGGACCATTGGCTCCTACGAGCAGTACTTC. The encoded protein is CASSRTIGSYEQYF.

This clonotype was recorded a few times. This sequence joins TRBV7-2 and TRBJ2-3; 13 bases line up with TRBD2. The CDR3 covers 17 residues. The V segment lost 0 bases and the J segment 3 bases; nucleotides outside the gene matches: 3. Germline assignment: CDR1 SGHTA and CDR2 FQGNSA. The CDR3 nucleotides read TGTGCCAGCAGCTTAGCCGGACTAGCGGGGGTAACAGATACGCAGTATTTT. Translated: CASSLAGLAGVTDTQYF.

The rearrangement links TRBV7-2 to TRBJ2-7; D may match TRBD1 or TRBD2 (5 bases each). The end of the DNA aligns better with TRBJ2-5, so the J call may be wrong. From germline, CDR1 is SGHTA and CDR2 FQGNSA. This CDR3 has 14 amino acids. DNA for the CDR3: TGTGCCAGCAGCCGTCGAGGGGAACAAGAGACCCAGTACTTC. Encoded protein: CASSRRGEQETQYF.

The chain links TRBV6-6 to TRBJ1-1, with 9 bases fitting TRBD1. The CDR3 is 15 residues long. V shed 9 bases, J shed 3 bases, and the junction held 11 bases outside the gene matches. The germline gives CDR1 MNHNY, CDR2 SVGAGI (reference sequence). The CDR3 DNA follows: TGTGCCAGTCACAGGGGGCGTAGAGAGGACACTGAAGCTTTCTTT. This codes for CASHRGRREDTEAFF.

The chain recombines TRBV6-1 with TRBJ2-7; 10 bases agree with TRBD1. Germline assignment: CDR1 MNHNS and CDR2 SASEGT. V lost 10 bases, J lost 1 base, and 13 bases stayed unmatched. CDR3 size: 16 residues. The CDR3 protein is CATLGRGQGFSYEQYF. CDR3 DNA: TGTGCCACGCTGGGTAGGGGACAGGGGTTTTCCTACGAGCAGTACTTC.

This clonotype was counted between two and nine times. The CDR3 spells CASRRRGRRENTDTQYF. CDR3 coding DNA: TGCGCCAGCCGCCGCAGGGGGCGCAGAGAAAACACAGATACGCAGTATTTT. V and J are TRBV5-1 and TRBJ2-3, with TRBD1 matching 8 bases. CDR1 and CDR2 from the germline V gene are SGHRS and YFSETQ. J was trimmed by 2 bases and V by 7 bases; bases with no gene match: 15. This CDR3 region has 17 residues.

The CDR3: CASSLGLAGANEQFF. The CDR3 coding sequence is TGTGCCAGCAGCTTGGGTCTAGCGGGTGCTAATGAGCAGTTCTTC. J is TRBJ2-1 and V is TRBV5-4; 8 positions agree with TRBD2. The CDR3 is 15 amino acids. The ends lost 0 bases at V and 7 bases at J; junction bases unmatched: 6. CDR1 is SGHNT and CDR2 is YYREEE in the germline V gene (reference sequence).

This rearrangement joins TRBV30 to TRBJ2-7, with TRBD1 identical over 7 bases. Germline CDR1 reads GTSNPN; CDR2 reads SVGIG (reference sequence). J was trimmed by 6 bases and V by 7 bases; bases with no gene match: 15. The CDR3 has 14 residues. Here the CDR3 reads CALHPEGQKGEQYF. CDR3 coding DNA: TGTGCCTTGCACCCAGAGGGACAGAAGGGCGAGCAGTACTTC.

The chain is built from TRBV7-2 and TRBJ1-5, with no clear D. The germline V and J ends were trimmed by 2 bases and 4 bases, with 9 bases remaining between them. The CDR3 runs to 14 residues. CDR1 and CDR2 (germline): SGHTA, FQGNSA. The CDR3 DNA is TGTGCCAGCAGCTTACAGCGGGGAAATCAGCCCCAGCATTTT. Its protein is CASSLQRGNQPQHF.

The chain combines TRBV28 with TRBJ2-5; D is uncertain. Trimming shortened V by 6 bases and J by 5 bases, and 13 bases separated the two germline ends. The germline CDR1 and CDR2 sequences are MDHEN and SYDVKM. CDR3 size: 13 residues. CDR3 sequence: CASRDAAKETQYF. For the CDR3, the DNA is TGTGCCAGCAGAGACGCCGCGAAGGAGACCCAGTACTTC.

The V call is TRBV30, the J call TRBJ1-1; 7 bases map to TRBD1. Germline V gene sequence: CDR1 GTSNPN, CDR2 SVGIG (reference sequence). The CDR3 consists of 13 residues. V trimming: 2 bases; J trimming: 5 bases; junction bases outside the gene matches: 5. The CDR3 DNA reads TGTGCCTGGAGTCGACAGGGATGGACTGAAGCTTTCTTT. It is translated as CAWSRQGWTEAFF.

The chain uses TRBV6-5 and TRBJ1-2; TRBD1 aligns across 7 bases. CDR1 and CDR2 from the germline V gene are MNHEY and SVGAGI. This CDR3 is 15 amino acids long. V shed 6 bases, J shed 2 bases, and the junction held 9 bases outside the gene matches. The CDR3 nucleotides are TGTGCCAGCAGGGATCCCGGGACAGCGAACTATGGCTACACCTTC. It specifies CASRDPGTANYGYTF.

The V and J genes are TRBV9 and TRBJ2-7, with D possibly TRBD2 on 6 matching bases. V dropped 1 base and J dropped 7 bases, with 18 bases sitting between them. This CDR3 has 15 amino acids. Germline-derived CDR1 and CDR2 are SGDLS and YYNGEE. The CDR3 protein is CASSVYGLAYNEQYF. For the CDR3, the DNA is TGTGCCAGCAGCGTATATGGGCTAGCGTACAATGAGCAGTACTTC. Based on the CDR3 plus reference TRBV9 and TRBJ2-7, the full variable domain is DSGVTQTPKHLITATGQRVTLRCSPRSGDLSVYWYQQSLDQGLQFLIQYYNGEERAKGNILERFSAQQFPDLHSELNLSSLELGDSALYFCASSVYGLAYNEQYFGPGTRLTVT.